Each of the 32 T cell receptor beta chains below was sequenced from the same sample in a study of tumour-infiltrating T cells in Burkitt lymphoma. Profiling relied on immunoSEQ multiplex PCR, and the TCRdb table lists in-frame clones only, not all of them. This sample yields 6,300 or so clones, of which about a tenth are seen a single time; around 2.5% belongs to the top ten. The sequenced sample was tumor tissue. The receptors stem from a human donor with diffuse large B-cell lymphoma.

This clone turned up a few times. The rearrangement joins TRBV10-3 to TRBJ2-2; D might be TRBD2 (6 bases). CDR1 is ENHRY and CDR2 is SYGVKD in the germline V gene. The V and J ends lost 3 bases and 6 bases respectively, with 23 bases between them. The CDR3 runs to 18 residues. The CDR3, as DNA: TGTGCCATCAGTGACCGTCTAGCGAGGGGAGAAACCCCCGGGGAGCTGTTTTTT. It specifies CAISDRLARGETPGELFF.

This chain connects TRBV5-6 to TRBJ2-3; unclear D gene. The CDR3 has 15 amino acids. V was trimmed by 5 bases and J by 2 bases, leaving 15 bases between them. In germline, CDR1 is SGHDT, CDR2 YYEEEE. The CDR3 is CASRIISLPTDTQYF. The CDR3 DNA is TGTGCCAGCAGGATAATCAGCCTCCCCACAGATACGCAGTATTTT.

The chain recombines TRBV2 with TRBJ2-1; the match to TRBD2 covers 7 bases. From germline, CDR1 is SNHLY and CDR2 FYNNEI. V lost 4 bases to trimming and J lost 4 bases; unmatched junction nucleotides: 7. The CDR3 has 15 residues. This CDR3 reads CASSVSREGYNEQFF. As DNA, the CDR3 is TGTGCCAGCAGTGTGTCCAGGGAGGGGTACAATGAGCAGTTCTTC.

This clone has only a few counts. V usage is TRBV4-3 and J usage is TRBJ1-2; maybe TRBD1 (5 bases). This CDR3 contains 14 residues. The germline V gene encodes CDR1 LGHNA and CDR2 YSLEER. The ends were cut back, 3 bases at V and 4 bases at J, with 12 bases in the middle. For the CDR3, the DNA is TGCGCCAGCAGCCACGGCTCCGGGACCTATGGCTACACCTTC. Amino acids: CASSHGSGTYGYTF.

A few counts support this clone. The chain uses TRBV10-3 and TRBJ1-4, with TRBD1 matching 9 bases. The germline CDR1 and CDR2 sequences are ENHRY and SYGVKD. Trimming cost V 0 bases and J 8 bases; bases outside gene matches: 4. The CDR3 is made up of 15 amino acids. This chain's CDR3 is CAISESGQGIEKLFF. In nucleotides, the CDR3 is TGTGCCATCAGTGAGTCTGGACAGGGGATAGAAAAACTGTTTTTT.

In its sample, this clone was seen a few times. This rearrangement joins TRBV18 to TRBJ1-1; no clear D gene. Deletions cut 4 bases from V and 4 bases from J, with 7 bases between. This CDR3 has 12 amino acids. The V gene's germline CDR1 is KGHSH and CDR2 LQKENI. The CDR3, as DNA: TGTGCCAGCTCACTAGAATCCACTGAAGCTTTCTTT. Its translation: CASSLESTEAFF. Combining the CDR3 with reference TRBV18 and TRBJ1-1 gives the whole variable domain NAGVMQNPRHLVRRRGQEARLRCSPMKGHSHVYWYRQLPEEGLKFMVYLQKENIIDESGMPKERFSAEFPKEGPSILRIQQVVRGDSAAYFCASSLESTEAFFGQGTRLTVV.

This clone showed up just a few times. The CDR3 DNA follows: TGCGCCAGCAGTGAGTCGGGAGCGGGGAGCTCCTACGAGCAGTACTTC. Its translation is CASSESGAGSSYEQYF. The genes are TRBV10-1 and TRBJ2-7; 7 bases fit TRBD2. Per the germline V gene, CDR1 is WNHNN and CDR2 is SYGVQD (reference sequence). The CDR3 contains 16 residues. Losses at the gene ends were 0 bases for V and 0 bases for J; bases not matched to a gene: 5.

The chain joins TRBV7-2 to TRBJ1-3; D possibly corresponds to TRBD1 (5 bases). V lost 5 bases to trimming and J lost 3 bases, with 11 bases between them. CDR3 length equals 14 residues. Germline CDR1 reads SGHTA; CDR2 reads FQGNSA. CDR3 sequence: CASSPPGVGNTIYF. In DNA, the CDR3 is TGTGCCAGCAGCCCTCCGGGGGTTGGAAACACCATATATTTT.

The chain carries TRBV7-9 and TRBJ2-7; no reliable D call. The CDR3 length is 14 residues. Trimming cost V 5 bases and J 0 bases, with 11 bases left between them. Germline lookup yields CDR1 SEHNR and CDR2 FQNEAQ (reference sequence). CDR3 DNA: TGTGCCAGCAGCCGAGACTGGTACTCCTACGAGCAGTACTTC. It yields the protein CASSRDWYSYEQYF. Drawing the rest from reference TRBV7-9 and TRBJ2-7, the complete variable domain is DTGVSQNPRHKITKRGQNVTFRCDPISEHNRLYWYRQTLGQGPEFLTYFQNEAQLEKSRLLSDRFSAERPKGSFSTLEIQRTEQGDSAMYLCASSRDWYSYEQYFGPGTRLTVT.

This clone was detected only a few times. V is TRBV5-4 and J is TRBJ2-5; the match to TRBD1 covers 9 bases. The V gene's germline CDR1 is SGHNT and CDR2 YYREEE (reference sequence). The CDR3 loop spans 14 amino acids. The J segment lost 2 bases and the V segment lost 5 bases, leaving 4 bases of the junction unmatched. CDR3 protein: CASRQDRGQETQYF. CDR3 nucleotide sequence: TGTGCCAGCAGGCAAGACAGGGGGCAAGAGACCCAGTACTTC.

V usage is TRBV15 and J usage is TRBJ1-1; the D gene is possibly TRBD1 (6 bases). The CDR3 totals 13 residues. The germline gives CDR1 LNHNV, CDR2 YYDKDF (reference sequence). Trimming left V 7 bases short and J 8 bases short, with 17 bases between. The CDR3 region has the DNA TGTGCCACCAATACAGGGATTCAAGACGAAGCTTTCTTT. Protein sequence: CATNTGIQDEAFF.

This clone has just a few counts. The V and J genes are TRBV9 and TRBJ1-2; D remains unclear. Trimming removed 0 bases from V and 4 bases from J, with 10 bases in between. In germline, CDR1 is SGDLS, CDR2 YYNGEE. CDR3 length: 14 amino acids. In DNA, the CDR3 is TGTGCCAGCAGCGTAGTACCGGACGGCTATGGCTACACCTTC. Translated: CASSVVPDGYGYTF.

This clone was counted only a few times. The J gene is TRBJ2-5, the V gene TRBV4-1; 8 nucleotides agree with TRBD2. The CDR3 is 13 residues long. V lost 1 base, J lost 5 bases, and 0 bases stayed unmatched. Germline V gene lookup returns CDR1 MGHRA and CDR2 YSYEKL. The CDR3, as DNA: TGCGCCAGCAGCCAAGCGGGGGGGGAGACCCAGTACTTC. Protein product: CASSQAGGETQYF.

The chain recombines TRBV5-1 with TRBJ2-5, with D possibly being TRBD1 (6 bases). V was cut by 0 bases and J by 2 bases, with 8 bases left in between. Per the germline V gene, CDR1 is SGHRS and CDR2 is YFSETQ. The CDR3 is 14 residues long. The CDR3 sequence: CASSLERGQETQYF. CDR3 coding DNA: TGCGCCAGCAGCTTGGAAAGGGGGCAAGAGACCCAGTACTTC.

This clone was detected only a few times. The rearrangement links TRBV6-5 to TRBJ2-7; 10 nucleotides line up with TRBD1. The germline CDR1 and CDR2 sequences are MNHEY and SVGAGI. This CDR3 has 16 residues. V shed 4 bases and J 1 base; nucleotides not matched to a gene: 7. The CDR3 region has the DNA TGTGCCAGCAGTTCCCCCGGGACAGGGGCATCCTACGAGCAGTACTTC. Protein sequence: CASSSPGTGASYEQYF.

The chain has TRBV10-1 and TRBJ1-6; D perhaps matches TRBD1 (5 bases). CDR3 size: 13 residues. CDR1 is WNHNN, CDR2 SYGVQD, per germline (reference sequence). Trimming removed 6 bases at V and 6 bases at J, with 9 bases between. CDR3 DNA sequence: TGCGCCAGCAGCAGACAGCTTAATTCACCCCTCCACTTT. Its protein product is CASSRQLNSPLHF.

V is TRBV5-6 and J is TRBJ2-7; perhaps TRBD2 as D (6 bases). This CDR3 region has 13 residues. Per the germline V gene, CDR1 is SGHDT and CDR2 is YYEEEE. V was pared by 5 bases and J by 5 bases, with 14 bases between. CDR3 DNA sequence: TGTGCCAGCAGTCCCACGGGGGTTAACGAGCAGTACTTC. It specifies CASSPTGVNEQYF.

The rearrangement uses TRBV21-1 and TRBJ1-5; the table's D call, TRBD1, has no DNA check behind it. TRBV21-1 is classified as a pseudogene. The CDR3 runs to 18 residues. CDR3 DNA sequence: TGTGCCAGCAGCAAATTCTCCGTTAGGGACAGAGACAATCAGCCCCAGCATTTT. Its translation is CASSKFSVRDRDNQPQHF.

The V gene is TRBV9, the J gene TRBJ1-2; D gene ambiguous. V was cut by 0 bases and J by 4 bases, with 10 bases left in between. CDR1 and CDR2 from the germline V gene are SGDLS and YYNGEE. The CDR3 is 14 residues long. The CDR3 nucleotides are TGTGCCAGCAGCGTAGAGCCGACTAGCTATGGCTACACCTTC. This codes for CASSVEPTSYGYTF.

The chain couples TRBV5-6 to TRBJ1-1; TRBD1 matches 7 bases. The CDR3 has 14 residues. Germline V gene data show CDR1 as SGHDT and CDR2 as YYEEEE. The trim removed 5 bases at V and 0 bases at J, leaving 4 bases unmatched. The CDR3 reads CASRSGTVNTEAFF. The DNA of the CDR3 is TGTGCCAGCAGGTCCGGGACAGTGAACACTGAAGCTTTCTTT.

The chain couples TRBV5-1 to TRBJ2-3, with D maybe TRBD1 (8 bases). The ends were cut back, 4 bases at V and 2 bases at J, with 23 bases in the middle. The CDR3 has 18 amino acids. Germline V CDR1 and CDR2: SGHRS, YFSETQ. In nucleotides, the CDR3 is TGCGCCAGCAGCCAACAGGGGGGGAGGTCTAGCGTCACAGATACGCAGTATTTT. It encodes CASSQQGGRSSVTDTQYF.

This clone was seen a handful of times. This rearrangement joins TRBV18 to TRBJ1-6; a weak D match, TRBD1 (5 bases). The CDR3 has 16 amino acids. Germline loops: CDR1 KGHSH, CDR2 LQKENI. The V end lost 1 base, the J end lost 6 bases, and 13 bases lay between the germline ends. The CDR3 DNA reads as TGTGCCAGCTCACCACAAAGTGCAGGGCTTAATTCACCCCTCCACTTT. Protein: CASSPQSAGLNSPLHF.

The chain combines TRBV27 with TRBJ2-2, with 10 bases identical to TRBD1. V lost 4 bases to trimming and J lost 5 bases; unmatched junction nucleotides: 10. This CDR3 has 17 amino acids. Germline V CDR1 and CDR2: MNHEY, SMNVEV (reference sequence). The CDR3 DNA reads TGTGCCAGCAGTTCGACCTACGACAGGGGGCTTACCGGGGAGCTGTTTTTT. Translating it yields CASSSTYDRGLTGELFF.

This clone was seen a handful of times. The chain is built from TRBV5-6 and TRBJ2-5, with D perhaps TRBD2 (5 bases). The germline gives CDR1 SGHDT, CDR2 YYEEEE. This CDR3 has 12 residues. Trimming pared 4 bases from V and 6 bases from J, leaving 10 bases between. The CDR3 DNA is TGTGCCAGCAGCATGGACTCCCAGACCCAGTACTTC. Amino acid sequence: CASSMDSQTQYF.

This clone was counted only a few times. The chain joins TRBV27 to TRBJ1-1; D not certain. Trimming cost V 2 bases and J 1 base, with 5 bases left between them. Germline V gives CDR1 MNHEY, CDR2 SMNVEV (reference sequence). This CDR3 spans 13 amino acids. The CDR3 protein is CASSLGGNTEAFF. The CDR3 region has the DNA TGTGCCAGCAGTTTAGGAGGGAACACTGAAGCTTTCTTT.

The chain is built from TRBV2 and TRBJ2-7, with no clear D. The length of the CDR3 is 15 residues. Germline CDR1 is SNHLY and CDR2 is FYNNEI. V lost 0 bases and J lost 7, with 16 bases in between. CDR3 protein: CASSEAGFLRPEQYF. CDR3 DNA: TGTGCCAGCAGTGAAGCTGGATTCCTGCGGCCTGAGCAGTACTTC.

The chain links TRBV7-8 to TRBJ2-7; tentative D call: TRBD1 (5 bases). V shed 5 bases and J shed 2 bases, with 16 bases lying between them. Germline loops: CDR1 SGHVS, CDR2 FQNEAQ. The CDR3 has 15 residues. CDR3 DNA: TGTGCCAGCAGCGCCGGACAAATCGGCCCCTACGAGCAGTACTTC. Translating gives CASSAGQIGPYEQYF.

This clone was found a few times. CDR3 sequence (DNA): TGTGCCAGCAGCCTCCGACTAGCGGGGGACTACAATGAGCAGTTCTTC. This gives the protein CASSLRLAGDYNEQFF. The chain has TRBV7-9 and TRBJ2-1; the match to TRBD2 covers 12 bases. The junction had 5 bases not matched to a gene; V was cut back by 5 bases and J by 3 bases. The CDR3 covers 16 residues. From germline, CDR1 is SEHNR and CDR2 FQNEAQ (reference sequence). Drawing the rest from reference TRBV7-9 and TRBJ2-1, the complete variable domain is DTGVSQNPRHKITKRGQNVTFRCDPISEHNRLYWYRQTLGQGPEFLTYFQNEAQLEKSRLLSDRFSAERPKGSFSTLEIQRTEQGDSAMYLCASSLRLAGDYNEQFFGPGTRLTVL.

This clone was recorded a few times. The V call is TRBV28, the J call TRBJ2-6; D remains unclear. The germline V gene encodes CDR1 MDHEN and CDR2 SYDVKM. The CDR3 sequence is 15 residues long. V was cut by 5 bases and J by 0 bases, with 8 bases left in between. In nucleotides, the CDR3 is TGTGCCAGCAGTCCACAGATCTCTGGGGCCAACGTCCTGACTTTC. Protein product: CASSPQISGANVLTF.

In its sample, this clone was seen a few times. The rearrangement uses TRBV5-6 and TRBJ2-7; D is ambiguous. Germline loops: CDR1 SGHDT, CDR2 YYEEEE. Trimming removed 2 bases at V and 6 bases at J, with 6 bases between. This CDR3 contains 11 residues. CDR3 coding DNA: TGTGCCAGCAGCTTCTCTAGCGAGCAGTACTTC. This encodes CASSFSSEQYF.

The V and J genes are TRBV4-1 and TRBJ2-5; TRBD1 is a possible D gene (6 bases). The CDR3 sequence is 14 residues long. The germline V gene has CDR1 MGHRA and CDR2 YSYEKL. The V end was cut by 4 bases, the J end by 3 bases, with 12 bases between. In nucleotides, the CDR3 is TGCGCCAGCAGCCCCGCAGGGGTTAAAGAGACCCAGTACTTC. This codes for CASSPAGVKETQYF.

This clone was recorded a few times. The J gene is TRBJ1-1, the V gene TRBV7-2, with D perhaps TRBD1 (6 bases). Germline loops: CDR1 SGHTA, CDR2 FQGNSA. This CDR3 spans 14 amino acids. Trimming took off 5 bases at V and 0 bases at J, with 10 bases between the two ends. CDR3 bases: TGTGCCAGCAGCATCGGACAGCTGAACACTGAAGCTTTCTTT. Translating it yields CASSIGQLNTEAFF.